In its sample, the clone carrying this T cell receptor (beta chain) was seen a few times. The record originates from a study of blood T cell repertoires in COVID-19. At the level of the study: Sources were T cells, B-cell-depleted T cells, or PBMCs; the material itself was cDNA or gDNA.

Sequencing used immunoSEQ multiplex PCR; TCRdb keeps in-frame clones, though not all of them. The data hold 200,000 to 250,000 clones, with about four fifths observed a single time. The source is a woman aged 80 or over with acute or convalescent COVID-19. Sequenced input: peripheral blood.

In DNA, the CDR3 is TGTGCCAGCAGCTTGGACACACGGGGGGTTAATGAGCAGTTCTTC. The encoded protein is CASSLDTRGVNEQFF. The chain recombines TRBV7-2 with TRBJ2-1, with 7 nucleotides matching TRBD2. Germline V lookup: CDR1 SGHTA, CDR2 FQGNSA. Germline trimming cut 3 bases from V and 7 bases from J; bases unmatched to any gene: 9. The CDR3 is 15 residues long.